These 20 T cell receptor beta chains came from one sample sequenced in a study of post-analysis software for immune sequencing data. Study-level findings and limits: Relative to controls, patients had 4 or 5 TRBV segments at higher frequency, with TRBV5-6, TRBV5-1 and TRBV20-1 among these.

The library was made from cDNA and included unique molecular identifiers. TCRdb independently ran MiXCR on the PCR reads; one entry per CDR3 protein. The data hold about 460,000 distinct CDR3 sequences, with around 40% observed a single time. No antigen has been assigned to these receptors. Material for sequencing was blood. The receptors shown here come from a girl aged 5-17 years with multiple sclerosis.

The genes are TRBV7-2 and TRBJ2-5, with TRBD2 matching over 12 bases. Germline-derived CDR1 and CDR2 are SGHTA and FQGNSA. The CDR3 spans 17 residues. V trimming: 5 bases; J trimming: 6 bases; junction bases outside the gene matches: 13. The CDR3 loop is CASSPRPWTSGEKTQYF. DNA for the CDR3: TGTGCCAGCAGCCCCAGACCCTGGACTAGCGGGGAAAAGACCCAGTACTTC.

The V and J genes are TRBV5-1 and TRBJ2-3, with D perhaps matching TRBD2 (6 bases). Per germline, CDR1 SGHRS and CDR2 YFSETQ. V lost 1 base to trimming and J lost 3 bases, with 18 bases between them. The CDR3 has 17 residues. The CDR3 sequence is CASSLSPPGGGTDTQYF. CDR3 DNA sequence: TGCGCCAGCAGCTTGTCTCCACCAGGTGGGGGGACAGATACGCAGTATTTT.

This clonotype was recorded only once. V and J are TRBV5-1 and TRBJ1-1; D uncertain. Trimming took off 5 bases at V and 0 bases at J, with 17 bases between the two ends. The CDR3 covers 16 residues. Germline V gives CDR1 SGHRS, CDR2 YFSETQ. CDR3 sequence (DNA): TGCGCCAGCAGAATCGGGAACCCTGAGATGAACACTGAAGCTTTCTTT. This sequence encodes CASRIGNPEMNTEAFF. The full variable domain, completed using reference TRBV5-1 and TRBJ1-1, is KAGVTQTPRYLIKTRGQQVTLSCSPISGHRSVSWYQQTPGQGLQFLFEYFSETQRNKGNFPGRFSGRQFSNSRSEMNVSTLELGDSALYLCASRIGNPEMNTEAFFGQGTRLTVV.

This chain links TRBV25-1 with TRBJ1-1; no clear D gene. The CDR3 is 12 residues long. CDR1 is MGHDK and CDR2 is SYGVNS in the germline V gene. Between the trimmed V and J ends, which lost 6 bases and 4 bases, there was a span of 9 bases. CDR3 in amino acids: CASRFGVTEAFF. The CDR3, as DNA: TGTGCCAGCAGATTCGGGGTCACTGAAGCTTTCTTT.

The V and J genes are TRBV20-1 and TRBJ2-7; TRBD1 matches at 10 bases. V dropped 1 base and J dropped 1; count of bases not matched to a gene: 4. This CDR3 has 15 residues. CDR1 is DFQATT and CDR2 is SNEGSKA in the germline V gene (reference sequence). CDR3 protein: CSARGPGQGSYEQYF. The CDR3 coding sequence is TGCAGTGCTAGAGGTCCGGGACAGGGGTCCTACGAGCAGTACTTC.

The CDR3, as DNA: TGCAGCGTTGAAGAAGTGGCGAATGAGCAGTTCTTC. Protein sequence: CSVEEVANEQFF. The J gene is TRBJ2-1, the V gene TRBV29-1; no firm D call. CDR3 size: 12 residues. Germline V lookup: CDR1 SQVTM, CDR2 ANQGSEA. V was clipped by 0 bases and J by 7 bases, with 7 bases between them.

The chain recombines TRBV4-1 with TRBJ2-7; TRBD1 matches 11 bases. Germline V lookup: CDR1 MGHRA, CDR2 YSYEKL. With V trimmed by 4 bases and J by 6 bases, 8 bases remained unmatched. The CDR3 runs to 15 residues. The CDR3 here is CASSLLGTGGSEQYF. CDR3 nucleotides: TGCGCCAGCAGCCTTCTCGGGACAGGGGGTAGCGAGCAGTACTTC.

The CDR3 is CASSPGLDSVSYEQYF. The CDR3 DNA follows: TGTGCCAGCTCCCCTGGTCTGGACAGTGTCTCCTACGAGCAGTACTTC. The chain combines TRBV28 with TRBJ2-7, with a possible D match to TRBD1 (6 bases). The V end lost 8 bases, the J end lost 0 bases, and 20 bases lay between the germline ends. CDR3 length equals 16 residues. Germline-derived CDR1 and CDR2 are MDHEN and SYDVKM. The full variable domain, completed using reference TRBV28 and TRBJ2-7, is DVKVTQSSRYLVKRTGEKVFLECVQDMDHENMFWYRQDPGLGLRLIYFSYDVKMKEKGDIPEGYSVSREKKERFSLILESASTNQTSMYLCASSPGLDSVSYEQYFGPGTRLTVT.

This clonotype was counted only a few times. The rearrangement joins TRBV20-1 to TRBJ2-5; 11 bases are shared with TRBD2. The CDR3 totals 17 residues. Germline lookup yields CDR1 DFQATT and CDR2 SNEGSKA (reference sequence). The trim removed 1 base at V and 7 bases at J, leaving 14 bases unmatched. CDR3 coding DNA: TGCAGTGCTAGAGCAACCGGAACTAGCGGGAGAAAGGGGACCCAGTACTTC. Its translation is CSARATGTSGRKGTQYF.

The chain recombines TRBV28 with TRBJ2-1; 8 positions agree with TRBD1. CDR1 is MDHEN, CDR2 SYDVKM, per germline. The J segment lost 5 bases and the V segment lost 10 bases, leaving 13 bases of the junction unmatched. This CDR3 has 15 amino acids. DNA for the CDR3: TGTGCCACCAACAGACAGGGGAGGTATGACAATGAGCAGTTCTTC. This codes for CATNRQGRYDNEQFF. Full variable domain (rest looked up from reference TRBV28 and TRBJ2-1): DVKVTQSSRYLVKRTGEKVFLECVQDMDHENMFWYRQDPGLGLRLIYFSYDVKMKEKGDIPEGYSVSREKKERFSLILESASTNQTSMYLCATNRQGRYDNEQFFGPGTRLTVL.

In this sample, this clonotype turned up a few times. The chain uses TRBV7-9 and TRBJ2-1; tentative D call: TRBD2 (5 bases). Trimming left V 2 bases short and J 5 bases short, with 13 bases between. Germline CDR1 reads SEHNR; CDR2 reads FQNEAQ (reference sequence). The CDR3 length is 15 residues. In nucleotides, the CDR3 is TGTGCCAGCAGCTTAAGTGGTAGCGCAGACAATGAGCAGTTCTTC. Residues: CASSLSGSADNEQFF.

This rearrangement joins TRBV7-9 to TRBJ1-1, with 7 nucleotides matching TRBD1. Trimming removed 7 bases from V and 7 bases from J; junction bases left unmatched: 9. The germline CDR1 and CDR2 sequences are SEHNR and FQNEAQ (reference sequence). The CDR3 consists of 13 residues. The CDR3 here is CASNSQGDDEAFF. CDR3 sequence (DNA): TGTGCCAGCAATTCCCAGGGGGACGATGAAGCTTTCTTT.

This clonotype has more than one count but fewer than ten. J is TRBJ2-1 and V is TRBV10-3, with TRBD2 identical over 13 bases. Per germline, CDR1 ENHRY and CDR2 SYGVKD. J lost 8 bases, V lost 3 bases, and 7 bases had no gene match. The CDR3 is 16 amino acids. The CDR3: CAISDRTSGSGDEQFF. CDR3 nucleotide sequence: TGTGCCATCAGTGACCGGACTAGCGGGAGTGGAGATGAGCAGTTCTTC.

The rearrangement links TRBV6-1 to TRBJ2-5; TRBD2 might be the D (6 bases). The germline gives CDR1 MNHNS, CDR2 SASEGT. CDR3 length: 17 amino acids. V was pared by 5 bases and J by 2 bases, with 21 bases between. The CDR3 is CASSPAGVVAGQETQYF. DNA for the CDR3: TGTGCCAGCAGTCCCGCCGGCGTTGTGGCGGGACAAGAGACCCAGTACTTC.

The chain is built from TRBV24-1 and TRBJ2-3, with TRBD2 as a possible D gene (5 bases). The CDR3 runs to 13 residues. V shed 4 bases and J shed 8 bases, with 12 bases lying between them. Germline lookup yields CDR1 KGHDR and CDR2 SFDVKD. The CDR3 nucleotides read TGTGCCACCAGTGAAACGAACAGCGGTACGCAGTATTTT. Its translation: CATSETNSGTQYF.

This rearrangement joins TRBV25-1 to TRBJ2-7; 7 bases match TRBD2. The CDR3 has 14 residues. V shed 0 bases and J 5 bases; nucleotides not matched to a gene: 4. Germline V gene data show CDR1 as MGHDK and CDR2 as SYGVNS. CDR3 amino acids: CASSEYGRENEQYF. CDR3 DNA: TGTGCCAGCAGTGAATATGGGCGGGAGAACGAGCAGTACTTC.

CDR3 coding DNA: TGTGCCACCAGCAGGACTACAGGCAACTATGGCTACACCTTC. Translating gives CATSRTTGNYGYTF. The chain employs TRBV15 and TRBJ1-2; TRBD1 is a possible D gene (5 bases). This CDR3 is 14 amino acids long. CDR1 and CDR2 from the germline V gene are LNHNV and YYDKDF (reference sequence). V lost 3 bases and J lost 2, with 10 bases in between.

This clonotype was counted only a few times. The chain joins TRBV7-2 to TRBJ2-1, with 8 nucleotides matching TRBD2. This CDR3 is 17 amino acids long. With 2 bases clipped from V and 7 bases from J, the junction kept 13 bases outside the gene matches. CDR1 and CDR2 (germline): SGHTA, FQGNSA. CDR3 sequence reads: CASSLLSGSGPGNEQFF. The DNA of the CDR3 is TGTGCCAGCAGCTTATTGAGCGGGAGTGGCCCAGGGAATGAGCAGTTCTTC.

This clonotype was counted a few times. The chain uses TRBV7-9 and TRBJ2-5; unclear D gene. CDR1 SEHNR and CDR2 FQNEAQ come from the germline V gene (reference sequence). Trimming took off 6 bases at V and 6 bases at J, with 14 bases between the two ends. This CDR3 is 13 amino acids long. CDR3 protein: CASSWTSLQTQYF. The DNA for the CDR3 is TGTGCCAGCAGTTGGACCTCTCTCCAGACCCAGTACTTC. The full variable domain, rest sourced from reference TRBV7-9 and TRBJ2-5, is DTGVSQNPRHKITKRGQNVTFRCDPISEHNRLYWYRQTLGQGPEFLTYFQNEAQLEKSRLLSDRFSAERPKGSFSTLEIQRTEQGDSAMYLCASSWTSLQTQYFGPGTRLLVL.

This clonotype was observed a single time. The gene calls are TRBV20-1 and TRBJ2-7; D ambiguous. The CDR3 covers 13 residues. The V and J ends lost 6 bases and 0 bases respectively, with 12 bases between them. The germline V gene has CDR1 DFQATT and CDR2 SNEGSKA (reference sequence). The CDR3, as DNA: TGCAGTGCAGGGCGGCCGGCCTCCTACGAGCAGTACTTC. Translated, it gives CSAGRPASYEQYF.